A selection of T cell receptor beta chains follows, all from one sample in a study of vaccination and CD4 T cells after COVID-19. Their specific antigens are unknown. MiXCR, applied by TCRdb to the PCR reads, yields one record per CDR3 protein. The sample includes under 20,000 distinct CDR3 sequences, approximately 42% of them seen just once. Material: CD4+ T cells from blood, cultured in vitro, obtained before SARS-CoV-2 vaccination. The receptors were gathered from a human donor who received a COVID-19 vaccine. Both conserved end residues are part of each CDR3. The order of the fields is V gene, clone size, J gene, D gene, CDR3 DNA, CDR3 protein. The D gene is left open where the match is weak. Clone sizes are given selectively: once, few, many, or a class where the clone is expanded.

>TRBV6-1|few|TRBJ1-2|.
TGTGCCAGCAGGAGAACAGCTGGACAGCCAACTTCTAACTATGGCTACACCTTC
CASRRTAGQPTSNYGYTF
>TRBV12-3/TRBV12-4|.|TRBJ1-5|.
TGTGCCAGCAGTTTAGTGGCGGGGGGCGGTCAGCCCCAGCATTTT
CASSLVAGGGQPQHF
>TRBV19|.|TRBJ2-5|TRBD2
TGTGCCAGTAGTATCGGGGGGGCCGTAGAGACCCAGTACTTC
CASSIGGAVETQYF
>TRBV20-1|.|TRBJ2-7|.
TGCAGTGCTCGGGACGGGAGAACCTACGAGCAGTACTTC
CSARDGRTYEQYF
>TRBV5-4|.|TRBJ1-1|.
TGTGCCAGCACCTCACTGGGAATATTGGTAAACACTGAAGCTTTCTTT
CASTSLGILVNTEAFF
>TRBV20-1|.|TRBJ2-6|.
TGCAGTGCTAGAGCCCACTCTGGGGCCAACGTCCTGACTTTC
CSARAHSGANVLTF
>TRBV12-3/TRBV12-4|few|TRBJ1-6|.
TGTGCCAGCAGTTTGAAGGGTTACGGGTCACCCCTCCACTTT
CASSLKGYGSPLHF
>TRBV5-1|.|TRBJ2-3|.
TGCGCCAGCAGCTTTGCGGATAGCACAGATACGCAGTATTTT
CASSFADSTDTQYF
>TRBV21-1|.|TRBJ2-7|.
TGTGCCAGCAGCAAAGGGGGGTCGGGTTTGAGCCACGAGCAGTACTTC
CASSKGGSGLSHEQYF
>TRBV11-2|.|TRBJ1-5|.
TGTGCCAGCAGCTTCGGAGCTCAGCCCCAGCATTTT
CASSFGAQPQHF
>TRBV27|.|TRBJ1-3|TRBD1
TGTGCCAGCATAACAGGGGCCCCCCGATCGGGTGGAAACACCATATATTTT
CASITGAPRSGGNTIYF
>TRBV15|few|TRBJ1-1|.
TGTGCCACCAGCAGAGGGACTGAAGCTTTCTTT
CATSRGTEAFF
>TRBV6-2/TRBV6-3|.|TRBJ2-2|TRBD2
TGTGCCAGCAGTTACGGTTCTAGCGGGGGGCTAAGGCGCACCGGGGAGCTGTTTTTT
CASSYGSSGGLRRTGELFF
>TRBV2|.|TRBJ2-7|.
TGTGCCAGCAGTGCGGGGGCGTGGGGCTACGAGCAGTACTTC
CASSAGAWGYEQYF
>TRBV6-1|.|TRBJ2-3|.
TGTGCCAGCAGTGAAATCCAGGGTTCAGATACGCAGTATTTT
CASSEIQGSDTQYF
>TRBV5-8|.|TRBJ1-5|.
TGTGCCAGCAGCTTGAGGGGTAGCTATAGCAATCAGCCCCAGCATTTT
CASSLRGSYSNQPQHF
>TRBV11-3|.|TRBJ2-7|TRBD2
TGTGCCAGTGGTTTAGGGGACTACTACGAGCAGTACTTC
CASGLGDYYEQYF
>TRBV4-2|.|TRBJ2-5|TRBD2
TGTGCCAGCAGCCTCGTACTCGGGGATAGCGGGGCGCAAGAGACCCAGTACTTC
CASSLVLGDSGAQETQYF
>TRBV6-2/TRBV6-3|few|TRBJ2-1|TRBD2
TGTGCCAGCAGTCGCGGGGGGGCCGGTTACAATGAGCAGTTCTTC
CASSRGGAGYNEQFF
>TRBV12-3/TRBV12-4|few|TRBJ2-3|.
TGTGCCAGCAGTTTCGGCTACACAGATACGCAGTATTTT
CASSFGYTDTQYF
>TRBV25-1|.|TRBJ2-3|TRBD2
TGTGCCAGCAGTATAGCGGGGGGCACCGATACGCAGTATTTT
CASSIAGGTDTQYF
>TRBV2|.|TRBJ1-2|.
TGTGCCAGCACCCTGTTGCCTACCCCTCCCAGGGACTATGGCTACACCTTC
CASTLLPTPPRDYGYTF
>TRBV5-4|.|TRBJ2-5|.
TGTGCCAGCAGCCCGGACCTTGGGGAGACCCAGTACTTC
CASSPDLGETQYF
>TRBV5-8|few|TRBJ1-6|TRBD1
TGTGCCAGCAGCTTGGGGACAGGGGATAATTCACCCCTCCACTTT
CASSLGTGDNSPLHF
>TRBV24-1|few|TRBJ1-4|TRBD1
TGTGCCACCAGTGACCATGAAGACAGGGTAGCTGGTGAAAAACTGTTTTTT
CATSDHEDRVAGEKLFF
>TRBV12-3/TRBV12-4|.|TRBJ2-5|.
TGTGCCAGCAGGACTAGACAAGAGACCCAGTACTTC
CASRTRQETQYF
>TRBV21-1|.|TRBJ2-5|.
TGTGCCAGCAGCAAATGGGGAGAGAACCCCGGGGAGACCCAGTACTTC
CASSKWGENPGETQYF
>TRBV20-1|.|TRBJ1-1|.
TGCAGTGCTGATAAGAGGAGACAGACGAACACTGAAGCTTTCTTT
CSADKRRQTNTEAFF
>TRBV7-9|few|TRBJ1-5|TRBD1
TGTGCCAGCAGCCCAGACGGACAGGGTAATCAGCCCCAGCATTTT
CASSPDGQGNQPQHF
>TRBV6-1|few|TRBJ1-5|.
TGTGCCAGCAGTGAAGCGGCTGGGTTCTCGGGGGATAGCAATCAGCCCCAGCATTTT
CASSEAAGFSGDSNQPQHF
>TRBV19|.|TRBJ1-1|.
TGTGCCAGTAGTATATTAGGAGGGCTATTGGGGGACACTGAAGCTTTCTTT
CASSILGGLLGDTEAFF
>TRBV12-3/TRBV12-4|.|TRBJ1-1|TRBD1
TGTGCCAGCAATACGGGACAGCCGAACACTGAAGCTTTCTTT
CASNTGQPNTEAFF
>TRBV19|.|TRBJ1-1|TRBD1
TGTGCCAGTAGCCGAGACAGGGACAGGGGGCAATCTGAAGCTTTCTTT
CASSRDRDRGQSEAFF
>TRBV19|few|TRBJ1-1|.
TGTGCCAGTAGTATAGTGAGGGGGGGCACTGAAGCTTTCTTT
CASSIVRGGTEAFF
>TRBV7-9|few|TRBJ2-1|TRBD2
TGTGCCAGCAGCCGACTAGCGGATTATTACAATGAGCAGTTCTTC
CASSRLADYYNEQFF
>TRBV30|.|TRBJ2-7|.
TGTGCCTGGAGTTCCCAGGGAGTATCGCTGTTCGACGAGCAGTACTTC
CAWSSQGVSLFDEQYF
>TRBV7-9|.|TRBJ1-5|TRBD1
TGTGCCAGCAGCTTAGGGGACAGGGCGGGGAATCAGCCCCAGCATTTT
CASSLGDRAGNQPQHF
>TRBV5-1|.|TRBJ1-1|.
TGCGCCAGCAGCTTAGGACGCGGCGGGCGAAACACTGAAGCTTTCTTT
CASSLGRGGRNTEAFF
>TRBV20-1|.|TRBJ1-3|TRBD1
TGCAGTGCTAGAGATCCTACAGGGGAAGGAGTCGGAAACACCATATATTTT
CSARDPTGEGVGNTIYF